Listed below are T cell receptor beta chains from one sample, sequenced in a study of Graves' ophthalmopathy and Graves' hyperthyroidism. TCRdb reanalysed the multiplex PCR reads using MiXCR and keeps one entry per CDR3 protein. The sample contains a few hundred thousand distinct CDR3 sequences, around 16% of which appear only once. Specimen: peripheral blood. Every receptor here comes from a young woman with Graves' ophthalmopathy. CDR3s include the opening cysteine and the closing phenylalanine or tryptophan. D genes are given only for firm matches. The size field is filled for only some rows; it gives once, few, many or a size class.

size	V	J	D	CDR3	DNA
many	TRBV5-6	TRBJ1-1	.	CASSLGVPNTEAFF	TGTGCCAGCAGCTTGGGCGTACCGAACACTGAAGCTTTCTTT
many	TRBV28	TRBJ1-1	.	CASSFEGRFRNTEAFF	TGTGCCAGCAGTTTTGAGGGGCGATTTAGGAACACTGAAGCTTTCTTT
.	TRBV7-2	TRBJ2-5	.	CASSLVLRGETQYF	TGTGCCAGCAGCTTAGTCTTGCGAGGAGAGACCCAGTACTTC
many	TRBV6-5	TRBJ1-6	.	CASRLRERDSPLHF	TGTGCCAGCAGGCTCAGGGAGAGGGATTCACCCCTCCACTTT
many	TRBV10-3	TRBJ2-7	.	CAIKGVHDEQYF	TGTGCCATCAAAGGGGTACACGACGAGCAGTACTTC
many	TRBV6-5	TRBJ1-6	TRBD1	CASSYSSTGALGSPLHF	TGTGCCAGCAGTTACTCGAGTACAGGGGCCTTAGGTTCACCCCTCCACTTT
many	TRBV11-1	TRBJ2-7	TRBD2	CASSSLGASGKAPVDEQYF	TGTGCCAGCAGCTCCCTAGGGGCTAGCGGGAAAGCCCCTGTGGACGAGCAGTACTTC
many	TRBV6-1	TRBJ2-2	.	CASRQTGDTGELFF	TGTGCCAGCAGACAGACAGGTGATACCGGGGAGCTGTTTTTT
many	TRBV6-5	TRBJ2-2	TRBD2	CASSLTSGGVAGELFF	TGTGCCAGCAGTTTGACTAGCGGGGGGGTGGCCGGGGAGCTGTTTTTT
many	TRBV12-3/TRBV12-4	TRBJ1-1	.	CASSPVIAEAFF	TGTGCCAGCAGCCCCGTGATTGCTGAAGCTTTCTTT
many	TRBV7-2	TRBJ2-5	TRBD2	CASSLGLAEETQYF	TGTGCCAGCAGTTTGGGACTAGCGGAAGAGACCCAGTACTTC
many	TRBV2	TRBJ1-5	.	CASSEGSGPQHF	TGTGCCAGCAGTGAAGGGTCGGGGCCCCAGCATTTT
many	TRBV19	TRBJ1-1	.	CASSINSPEAFF	TGTGCCAGTAGTATTAACAGCCCTGAAGCTTTCTTT
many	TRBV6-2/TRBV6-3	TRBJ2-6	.	CASSYNPGRAGANVLTF	TGTGCCAGCAGTTACAATCCAGGGAGAGCTGGGGCCAACGTCCTGACTTTC
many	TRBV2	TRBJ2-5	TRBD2	CASRALAGARQETQYF	TGTGCCAGCAGGGCTCTAGCGGGGGCACGTCAAGAGACCCAGTACTTC
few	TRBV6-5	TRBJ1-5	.	CASILSAGRSNQPQHF	TGTGCCAGCATACTCTCGGCAGGGCGTAGCAATCAGCCCCAGCATTTT
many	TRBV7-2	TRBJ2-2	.	CASSFAGNGELFF	TGTGCCAGCAGCTTTGCAGGGAACGGGGAGCTGTTTTTT
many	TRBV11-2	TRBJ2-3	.	CASSLGGRGTEDTQYF	TGTGCCAGCAGCTTAGGAGGGCGCGGAACGGAGGATACGCAGTATTTT
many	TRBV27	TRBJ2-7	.	CASSLSTGLISYEQYF	TGTGCCAGCAGTTTATCGACAGGTTTAATTTCCTACGAGCAGTACTTC
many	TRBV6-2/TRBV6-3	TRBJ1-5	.	CASSSTISNQPQHF	TGTGCCAGCAGTTCCACGATAAGCAATCAGCCCCAGCATTTT
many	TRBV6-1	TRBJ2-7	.	CASSTISTGWTYEQYF	TGTGCCAGCAGTACGATTTCGACAGGCTGGACCTACGAGCAGTACTTC
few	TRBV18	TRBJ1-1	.	CASSPRDRRDTEAFF	TGTGCCAGCTCGCCCCGAGACAGGAGGGACACTGAAGCTTTCTTT
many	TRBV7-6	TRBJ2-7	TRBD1	CASSLRTGHYEQYF	TGTGCCAGCAGCTTAAGGACAGGGCACTACGAGCAGTACTTC
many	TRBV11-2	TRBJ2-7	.	CASGTLASVNEQYF	TGTGCCAGTGGCACCTTAGCGTCAGTCAACGAGCAGTACTTC
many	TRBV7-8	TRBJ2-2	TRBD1	CASSLGTGGNTGELFF	TGTGCCAGCAGCTTAGGGACAGGGGGCAACACCGGGGAGCTGTTTTTT
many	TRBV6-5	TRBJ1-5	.	CASSYGQDNQPQHF	TGTGCCAGCAGTTACGGGCAGGACAATCAGCCCCAGCATTTT
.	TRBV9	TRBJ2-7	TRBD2	CASSDSTSGRADYYEQYF	TGTGCCAGCAGCGACTCGACTAGCGGGAGGGCCGATTACTACGAGCAGTACTTC
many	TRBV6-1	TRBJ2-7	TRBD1	CANRTGTGTYEQYF	TGTGCCAACAGAACCGGGACAGGGACCTACGAGCAGTACTTC
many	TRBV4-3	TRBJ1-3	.	CASSRSQGTFGTGNTIYF	TGCGCCAGCAGCCGATCACAGGGTACCTTCGGAACTGGAAACACCATATATTTT
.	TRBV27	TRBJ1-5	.	CASSLGGIQPQHF	TGTGCCAGCAGTTTGGGGGGAATCCAGCCCCAGCATTTT
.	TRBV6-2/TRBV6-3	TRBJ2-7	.	CASRSPGTYEQYF	TGTGCCAGCAGGAGTCCAGGAACCTACGAGCAGTACTTC
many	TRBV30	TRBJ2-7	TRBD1	CAWSGWDRDYEQYF	TGTGCCTGGAGTGGGTGGGACAGGGACTACGAGCAGTACTTC
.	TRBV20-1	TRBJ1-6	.	CSARVDDKNRNSPLHF	TGCAGTGCTAGAGTTGACGACAAAAACAGGAATTCACCCCTCCACTTT
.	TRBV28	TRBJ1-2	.	CASKTGYYGYTF	TGTGCCAGCAAAACAGGGTACTATGGCTACACCTTC
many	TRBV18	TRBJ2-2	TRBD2	CASSRREGHTGELFF	TGTGCCAGCTCACGGCGGGAGGGCCACACCGGGGAGCTGTTTTTT
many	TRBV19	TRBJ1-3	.	CASSITSGNTIYF	TGTGCCAGTAGTATAACGAGTGGAAACACCATATATTTT
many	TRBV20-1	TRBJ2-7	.	CSARVAGTNYEQYF	TGCAGTGCTAGGGTGGCGGGAACTAACTACGAGCAGTACTTC
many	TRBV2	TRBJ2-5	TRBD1	CASSGDRANTAWETQYF	TGTGCCAGCAGTGGCGACAGGGCCAACACGGCTTGGGAGACCCAGTACTTC
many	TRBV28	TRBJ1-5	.	CASSLRRGNQPQHF	TGTGCCAGCAGTCTTCGAAGGGGCAATCAGCCCCAGCATTTT
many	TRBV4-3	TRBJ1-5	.	CASSQDVGSNQPQHF	TGCGCCAGCAGCCAGGATGTTGGAAGCAATCAGCCCCAGCATTTT
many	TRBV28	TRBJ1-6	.	CASEREGMRLSPLHF	TGTGCCAGCGAGAGAGAGGGGATGAGGCTTTCACCCCTCCACTTT
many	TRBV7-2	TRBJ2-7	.	CASSFRDSTYEQYF	TGTGCCAGCAGCTTCCGGGACTCGACCTACGAGCAGTACTTC
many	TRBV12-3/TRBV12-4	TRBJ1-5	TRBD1	CASSRDRGSYSNQPQHF	TGTGCCAGCAGCCGGGACAGGGGATCCTATAGCAATCAGCCCCAGCATTTT
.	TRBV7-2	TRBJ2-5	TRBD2	CASSLWDYLQETQYF	TGTGCCAGCAGCCTATGGGACTACCTACAAGAGACCCAGTACTTC
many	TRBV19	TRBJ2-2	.	CASRQPTGRNTGELFF	TGTGCCAGTCGTCAGCCGACGGGGCGGAACACCGGGGAGCTGTTTTTT
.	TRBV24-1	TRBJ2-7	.	CATSDPSSSSYEQYF	TGTGCCACCAGTGATCCGTCCTCCTCTTCCTACGAGCAGTACTTC
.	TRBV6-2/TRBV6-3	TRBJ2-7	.	CASSPGGRAGVEQYF	TGTGCCAGCAGTCCAGGAGGCCGGGCCGGGGTCGAGCAGTACTTC
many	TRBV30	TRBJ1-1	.	CAWFTVNTEAFF	TGTGCCTGGTTTACAGTGAACACTGAAGCTTTCTTT
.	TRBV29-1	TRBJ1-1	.	CSVGSVEAFF	TGCAGCGTTGGGTCCGTTGAAGCTTTCTTT
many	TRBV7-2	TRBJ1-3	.	CASSHPTGHSGNTIYF	TGTGCCAGCAGCCATCCGACGGGCCACTCTGGAAACACCATATATTTT
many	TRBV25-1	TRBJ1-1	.	CASSSLPIRGGKGNTEAFF	TGTGCCAGCAGTTCCCTCCCTATTAGGGGGGGGAAGGGGAACACTGAAGCTTTCTTT
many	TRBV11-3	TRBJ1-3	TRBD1	CASSQRGSGGGNTIYF	TGTGCCAGCAGCCAAAGAGGTTCAGGGGGGGGAAACACCATATATTTT
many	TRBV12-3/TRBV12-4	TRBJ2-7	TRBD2	CASTSAWGGSSYEQYF	TGTGCCAGCACGTCTGCATGGGGGGGGAGCTCCTACGAGCAGTACTTC
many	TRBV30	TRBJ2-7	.	CAWSVVRPYYEQYF	TGTGCCTGGAGTGTGGTCAGGCCGTACTACGAGCAGTACTTC
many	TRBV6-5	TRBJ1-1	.	CASSYNGPNTEAFF	TGTGCCAGCAGTTACAACGGCCCCAACACTGAAGCTTTCTTT
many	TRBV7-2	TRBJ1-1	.	CASSSVGFDTEAFF	TGTGCCAGCAGCTCCGTAGGTTTTGACACTGAAGCTTTCTTT
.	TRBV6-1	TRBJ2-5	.	CASRGWSGETQYF	TGTGCCAGCAGGGGATGGTCTGGGGAGACCCAGTACTTC
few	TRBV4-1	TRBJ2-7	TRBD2	CASSQEELAGASYEQYF	TGCGCCAGCAGCCAAGAGGAACTAGCGGGAGCCTCCTACGAGCAGTACTTC
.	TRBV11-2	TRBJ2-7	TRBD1	CASSPRDRIDYEQYF	TGTGCCAGCAGCCCTCGGGACAGGATTGACTACGAGCAGTACTTC
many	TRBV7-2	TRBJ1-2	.	CASSWDPRGNGYTF	TGTGCCAGCAGTTGGGACCCCCGAGGAAATGGCTACACCTTC